This T cell receptor beta chain emerged from a study of T-cell memory formation after mild COVID-19 (dated by TCRdb to about 2021). Background on the whole study: TCR sequence clusters from the two donors were found to be largely donor specific. T-cell clones expanding and contracting after mild COVID-19 in a couple of donors were tracked by longitudinal TCRalpha and TCRbeta repertoire sequencing. The cohort comprised two young, previously healthy adult volunteers, one female and one male.

PBMCs were isolated by Ficoll-Paque density gradient centrifugation. Study-level results and caveats: Contracting CD4+ clones appeared mostly in the CM and EM memory subsets, whereas CD8+ clones were enriched in EMRA. Some responding clones were found in pre-infection memory, which suggests that pre-existing cross-reactive memory T cells took part in the SARS-CoV-2 response. Clones contracting from day 15 to 85 had balanced CD4/CD8 phenotypes, while a second wave expanding from day 15 to 37 was biased towards CD4+. Only two mild cases were covered by the study, and larger cohorts that include severe cases with pre-infection samples were considered necessary. Whether the second-wave clones peaking on day 37 were SARS-CoV-2 specific was not confirmed.

Sequencing was carried out with an Illumina NovaSeq 6000. Using 5'RACE with constant-segment primers, TCRalpha and TCRbeta cDNA libraries were constructed, with sample barcodes and unique molecular identifiers added in the process. RNA was extracted from every sample with Trizol reagent. Library amplification was performed in two PCR steps, and a second sample barcode and Illumina TruSeq adapters were introduced in the second step. The libraries were sequenced on an Illumina NovaSeq using 2 x 150 bp paired-end reads. The paper's processing steps were these. With migec v1.2.7, reads were demultiplexed and then collapsed into UMI-guided consensus sequences. With mixcr v2.1.11, UMI consensuses were aligned to TRA and TRB V and J templates and assembled into clonotypes. A clonotype was counted as expanded or contracted only if both edgeR and NoisET called the change significant, with noise models trained on biological replicates. edgeR calls used a false discovery rate-adjusted p below 0.01 and a log2 fold-change threshold of 1. As an exploratory analysis of dynamics, max-normalized trajectories of the 1000 most abundant clonotypes were examined with PCA combined with hierarchical clustering. Separately sequenced CD4+ and CD8+ repertoires were used to assign the CD4 or CD8 phenotype of responding clones. The public reads were reanalyzed by TCRdb: fastp trimming at Q25, MiXCR alignment, in-frame beta chains only. Identical CDR3 proteins give one entry, which carries the most common genes and DNA. What appears here as the V and J calls and clone size reflects TCRdb's work, not the paper's. The sample profile shows about 270,000 distinct CDR3 sequences; roughly 16% of them were found once. The ten largest clones capture roughly 23% of the sample.

This clonotype was found a few times. Its antigen remains undetermined. The sample holds no much larger clone one base away, and base qualities are not on file. This TCR was sampled from a man aged 18-30 years who had mild COVID-19 (a few samples of this study predate the infection). The sample titles of this study are shuffled in the database, so cell type and time point are left out; the donor was told from shared clones. The sample consisted of PBMCs or a T cell subset sorted from them (not recorded which).

The DNA sequence is as follows: TGTGCCAGCAGCTCCACGGACGGGATACACTACAATGAGCAGTTCTTC. Its amino acids are CASSSTDGIHYNEQFF. The V and J segments used are TRBV7-9 and TRBJ2-1; TRBD2 might be the D gene, on 5 matching bases. The trim is 4 bases for V and 3 bases for J, with a gap of 16 bases between the germline ends. The germline V gene (reference sequence) provides CDR1 SEHNR and CDR2 FQNEAQ. The CDR3 contains 16 residues, cysteine and phenylalanine counted. Of all the DNA, just the CDR3 is kept, 48 bases in frame from base 1.